This TCR beta chain originates from a study of T cells in Graves' hyperthyroidism and ophthalmopathy (dated by TCRdb to between 2018 and 2021). The study in broad terms: To identify distinguishing TCR V-J signatures, a discovery cohort of 100 or so patients was used, comprising 43 with Graves' ophthalmopathy and some 57 with stable Graves' hyperthyroidism. The study also compared thyroid tissue and blood T-cell repertoires from a handful of Graves' hyperthyroidism patients. After sampling, hyperthyroidism patients received methimazole starting at 30 mg daily, and ophthalmopathy patients received high-dose intravenous methylprednisolone. Whether ophthalmopathy could be predicted prospectively was tested in an independent validation cohort made up of under 20 hyperthyroidism patients plus 17 patients who later progressed to ophthalmopathy. The roughly 91 discovery patients were randomly divided into training and test sets at a 7:3 ratio. TCR Vbeta CDR3 sequencing of 130 to 150 peripheral blood samples (under 45 ophthalmopathy, 75 to 85 hyperthyroidism and some 17 progressor patients) is reported in the paper. Broader findings and caveats from the paper: Sample size was not statistically predetermined, and investigators were not blinded to group allocation. A model built on a 13 V-J signature distinguished ophthalmopathy from stable hyperthyroidism, reaching about 88% sensitivity and 81.08% specificity in cross-validation and 80%/75% in testing. In validation, progression to ophthalmopathy was predicted by the model with more than 65% sensitivity and about 72% specificity, a median of about 6.4 months before onset. Most expanded thyroid clonotypes (frequency above 0.001) were also detected in blood, a finding suggesting that blood repertoires may reflect thyroid immune responses.

This clonotype has at least ten counts. The antigen it binds to is not known. Per-nucleotide qualities are absent, and no much larger clonotype sits a single base away. CDR1 and CDR2 (SGHAT, FQNNGV) derive from the germline V gene. The CDR3 starts with the cysteine, ends with the phenylalanine, and has 13 residues. Of the read, only the CDR3 DNA is kept; its 39 bases are in frame from base 1. The junction shows trimming of 1 base on V and 1 base on J, plus 4 bases between the germline ends. Amplification of TCR beta CDR3 regions was carried out from RNA transcripts. A first-round RT-PCR of the TCR CDR3 used the HTBI primer set with the Qiagen OneStep RT-PCR kit. A second multiplex PCR round built the libraries, followed by size selection and purification. The libraries were sequenced on an Illumina HiSeq2000 using paired-end 100 bp reads. The study's processing was this. SOAPnuke was used to process the raw data, throwing out any read that contained adapters or uncalled bases, had a mean Phred below 15, or lacked an exact constant-primer or identifier match. COPE v1.2.5 was used to merge high-quality paired reads, and clonotypes were defined as unique nucleotide sequences. Clonotypes were aligned to IMGT TRBV, TRBD and TRBJ reference segments using MiTCR v1.1. Analysis was restricted to V-J combinations with a frequency above 0.0001, which covered 98% to 99.2% of repertoires. The TCS score was defined as F50 (clonal expansion) divided by E x V (chaos), with BLOSUM62-based TCRdist calculated between CDR3 peptides within each V-J. Welch's t-statistics and random forest reduced around 510 V-J features to roughly 13, which were used in a naive Bayes classifier (R e1071). The similarity between thyroid and blood repertoires was quantified using the Morisita-Horn index. TCRdb trimmed the raw reads at Q25, called clones with MiXCR and kept productive beta chains. Each record represents a unique CDR3 protein, reported with the most common genes and DNA among its rows. None of the V and J calls come from the authors' own analysis; TCRdb made them. In this sample the table shows about 46,000 distinct CDR3 sequences, approximately 49% of which occur a single time. More than 25% of the sample is held by the ten biggest clonotypes.

Graves' hyperthyroidism was defined as stable when no progression to ophthalmopathy occurred over 18 months of follow-up. Hyperthyroidism patients were newly diagnosed, had a disease duration of under 2 months, and were aged 18 to 65 years. The study excluded patients with uncontrolled infections, other autoimmune diseases, pregnancy or lactation. Diagnoses were based on clinical symptoms, serum thyroxine and TRAb, thyroid ultrasound and orbital computed tomography. Total RNA was extracted with Trizol reagent, and quality was checked on an Agilent 2100 Bioanalyzer. This receptor was identified in a woman in her forties or fifties with Graves' hyperthyroidism. The sample consisted of peripheral blood or thyroid tissue (not recorded which). The chain uses TRBV11-2 and TRBJ1-1; the D gene identity is not certain. The DNA is as follows: TGTGCCAGCAGCTTAGTGAGGAACACTGAAGCTTTCTTT. Its translation reads: CASSLVRNTEAFF.